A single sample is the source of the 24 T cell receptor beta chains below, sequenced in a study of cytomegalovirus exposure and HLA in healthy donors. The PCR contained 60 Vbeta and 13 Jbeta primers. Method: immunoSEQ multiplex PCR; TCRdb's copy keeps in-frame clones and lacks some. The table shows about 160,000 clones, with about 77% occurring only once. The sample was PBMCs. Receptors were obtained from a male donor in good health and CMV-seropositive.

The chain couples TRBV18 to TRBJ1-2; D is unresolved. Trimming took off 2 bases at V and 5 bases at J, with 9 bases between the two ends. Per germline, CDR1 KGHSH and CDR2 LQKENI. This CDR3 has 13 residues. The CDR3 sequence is CASSPSGWYGYTF. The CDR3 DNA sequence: TGTGCCAGCTCACCAAGCGGGTGGTATGGCTACACCTTC.

In nucleotides, the CDR3 is TGTGCCAGCTCGTTCGAGAGGGACACCATATATTTT. It specifies CASSFERDTIYF. The chain links TRBV18 to TRBJ1-3; D not resolved. The CDR3 totals 12 residues. The germline CDR1 and CDR2 sequences are KGHSH and LQKENI. The germline V and J ends were trimmed by 6 bases and 8 bases, with 11 bases remaining between them.

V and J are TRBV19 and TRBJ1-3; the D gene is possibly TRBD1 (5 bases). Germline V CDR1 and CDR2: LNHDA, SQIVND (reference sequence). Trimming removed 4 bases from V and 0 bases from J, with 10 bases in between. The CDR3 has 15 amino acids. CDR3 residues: CASSTHGGSGNTIYF. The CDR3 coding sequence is TGTGCCAGTAGTACCCACGGGGGCTCTGGAAACACCATATATTTT. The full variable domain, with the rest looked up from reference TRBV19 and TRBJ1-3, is DGGITQSPKYLFRKEGQNVTLSCEQNLNHDAMYWYRQDPGQGLRLIYYSQIVNDFQKGDIAEGYSVSREKKESFPLTVTSAQKNPTAFYLCASSTHGGSGNTIYFGEGSWLTVV.

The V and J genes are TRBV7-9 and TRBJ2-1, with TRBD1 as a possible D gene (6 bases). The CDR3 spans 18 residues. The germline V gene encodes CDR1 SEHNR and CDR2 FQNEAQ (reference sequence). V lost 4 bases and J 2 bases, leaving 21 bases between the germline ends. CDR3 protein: CASSWETGLRLPYNEQFF. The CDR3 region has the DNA TGTGCCAGCAGCTGGGAGACAGGCCTGAGACTGCCCTACAATGAGCAGTTCTTC.

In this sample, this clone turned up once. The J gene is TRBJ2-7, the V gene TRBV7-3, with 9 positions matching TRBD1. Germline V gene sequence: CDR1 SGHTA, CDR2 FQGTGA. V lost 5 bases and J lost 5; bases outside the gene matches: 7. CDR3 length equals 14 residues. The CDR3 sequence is CASSPGQGSNEQYF. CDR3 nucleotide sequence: TGTGCCAGCAGCCCCGGACAGGGGAGCAACGAGCAGTACTTC.

This CDR3 reads CASSLEVRGRGDSPLHF. CDR3 DNA sequence: TGTGCCAGCAGCTTAGAGGTTAGGGGAAGGGGCGATTCACCCCTCCACTTT. The V gene is TRBV13, the J gene TRBJ1-6, with TRBD1 as a possible D gene (5 bases). V was shortened by 1 base and J by 8 bases, with 18 bases between the two germline ends. The CDR3 is 17 residues long. Germline V CDR1 and CDR2: PRHDT, FYEKMQ (reference sequence).

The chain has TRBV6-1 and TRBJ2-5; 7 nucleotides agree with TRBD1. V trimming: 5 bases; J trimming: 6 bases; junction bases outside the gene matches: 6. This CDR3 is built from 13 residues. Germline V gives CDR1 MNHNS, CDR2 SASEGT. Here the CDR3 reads CASSRDRDQTQYF. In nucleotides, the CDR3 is TGTGCCAGCAGTCGCGACAGGGATCAGACCCAGTACTTC.

The CDR3 region is CASSYSAPGGGYEQYF. In nucleotides, the CDR3 is TGTGCCAGCAGTTACTCGGCACCAGGGGGCGGTTACGAGCAGTACTTC. This sequence joins TRBV6-6 and TRBJ2-7, with 8 bases fitting TRBD1. CDR1 and CDR2 (germline): MNHNY, SVGAGI (reference sequence). The CDR3 totals 16 residues. Trimming took 0 bases from V and 4 from J; bases not matched to a gene: 8.

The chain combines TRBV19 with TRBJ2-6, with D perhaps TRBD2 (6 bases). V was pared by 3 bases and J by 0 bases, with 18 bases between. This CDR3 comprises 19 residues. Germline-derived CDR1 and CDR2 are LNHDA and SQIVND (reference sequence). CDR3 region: CASSIPLRGRSSGANVLTF. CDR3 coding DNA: TGTGCCAGTAGTATCCCCTTGCGGGGACGTTCCTCTGGGGCCAACGTCCTGACTTTC.

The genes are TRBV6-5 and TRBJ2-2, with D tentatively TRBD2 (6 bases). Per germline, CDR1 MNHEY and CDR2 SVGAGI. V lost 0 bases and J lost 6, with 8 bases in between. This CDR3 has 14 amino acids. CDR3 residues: CASSYSRRAGELFF. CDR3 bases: TGTGCCAGCAGTTACTCTAGGAGGGCCGGGGAGCTGTTTTTT.

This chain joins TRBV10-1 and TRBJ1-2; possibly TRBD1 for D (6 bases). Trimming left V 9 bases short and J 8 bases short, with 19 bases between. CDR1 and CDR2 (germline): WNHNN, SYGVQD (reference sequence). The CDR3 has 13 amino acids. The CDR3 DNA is TGCGCCAGTCCTTCCGGGGGGGCGCGGGGCTACACCTTC. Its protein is CASPSGGARGYTF.

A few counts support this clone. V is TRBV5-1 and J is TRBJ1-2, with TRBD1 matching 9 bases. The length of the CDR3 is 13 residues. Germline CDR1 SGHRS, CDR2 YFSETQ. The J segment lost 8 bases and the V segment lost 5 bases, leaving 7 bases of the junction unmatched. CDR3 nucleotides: TGCGCCAGCAGGCGGACAGGGGCCTTAGGCTACACCTTC. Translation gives CASRRTGALGYTF.

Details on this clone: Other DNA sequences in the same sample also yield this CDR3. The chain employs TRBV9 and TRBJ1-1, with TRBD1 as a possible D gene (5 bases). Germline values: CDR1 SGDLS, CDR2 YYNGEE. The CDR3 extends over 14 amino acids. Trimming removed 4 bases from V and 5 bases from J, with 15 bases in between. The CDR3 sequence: CASSPSTGDTEAFF. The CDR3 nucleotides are TGTGCCAGCAGCCCGTCGACGGGGGATACTGAAGCTTTCTTT.

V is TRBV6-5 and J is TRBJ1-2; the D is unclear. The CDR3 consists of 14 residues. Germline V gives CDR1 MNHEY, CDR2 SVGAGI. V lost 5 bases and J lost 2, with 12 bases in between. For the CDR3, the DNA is TGTGCCAGCAGTGATTCGGACTTGAACTATGGCTACACCTTC. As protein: CASSDSDLNYGYTF.

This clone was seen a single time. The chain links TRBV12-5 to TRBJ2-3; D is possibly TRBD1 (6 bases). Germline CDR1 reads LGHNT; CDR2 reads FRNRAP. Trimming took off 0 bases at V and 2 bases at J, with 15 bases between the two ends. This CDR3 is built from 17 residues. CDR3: CASGLVLTGENTDTQYF. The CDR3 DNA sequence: TGTGCTAGTGGTTTGGTACTGACAGGAGAAAACACAGATACGCAGTATTTT.

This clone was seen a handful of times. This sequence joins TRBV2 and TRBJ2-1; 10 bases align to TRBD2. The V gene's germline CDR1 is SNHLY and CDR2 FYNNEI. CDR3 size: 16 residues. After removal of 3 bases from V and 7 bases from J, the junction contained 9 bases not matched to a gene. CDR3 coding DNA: TGTGCCAGCAGTGATTCCGCTAGCGGGGGATGGAATGAGCAGTTCTTC. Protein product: CASSDSASGGWNEQFF. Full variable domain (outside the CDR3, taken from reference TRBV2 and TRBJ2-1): EPEVTQTPSHQVTQMGQEVILRCVPISNHLYFYWYRQILGQKVEFLVSFYNNEISEKSEIFDDQFSVERPDGSNFTLKIRSTKLEDSAMYFCASSDSASGGWNEQFFGPGTRLTVL.

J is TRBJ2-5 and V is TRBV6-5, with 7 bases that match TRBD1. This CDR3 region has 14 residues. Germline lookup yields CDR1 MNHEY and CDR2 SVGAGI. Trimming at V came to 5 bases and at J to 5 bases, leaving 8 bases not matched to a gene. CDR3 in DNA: TGTGCCAGCAGTACCACAGGGGTAGGCGAGACCCAGTACTTC. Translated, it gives CASSTTGVGETQYF.

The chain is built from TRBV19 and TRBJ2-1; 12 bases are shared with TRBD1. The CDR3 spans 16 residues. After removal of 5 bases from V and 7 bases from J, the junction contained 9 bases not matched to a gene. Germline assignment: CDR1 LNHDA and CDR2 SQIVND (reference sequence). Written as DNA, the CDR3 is TGTGCCAGTAGTTTCCGGGACAGGGGGCTTTCGAATGAGCAGTTCTTC. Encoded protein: CASSFRDRGLSNEQFF.

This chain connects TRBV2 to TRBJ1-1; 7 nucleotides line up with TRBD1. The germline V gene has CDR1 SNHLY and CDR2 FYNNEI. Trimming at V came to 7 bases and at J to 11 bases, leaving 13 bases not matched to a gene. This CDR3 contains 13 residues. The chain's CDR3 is CASTLGQLRGAFF. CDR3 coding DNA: TGTGCCAGCACCTTGGGACAGCTTAGAGGGGCTTTCTTT.

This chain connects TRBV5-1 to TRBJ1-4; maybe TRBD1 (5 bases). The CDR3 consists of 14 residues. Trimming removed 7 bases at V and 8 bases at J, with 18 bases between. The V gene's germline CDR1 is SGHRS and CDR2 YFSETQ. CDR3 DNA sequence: TGCGCCAGCTCACCGTGGGGGGTTGACGAAAAACTGTTTTTT. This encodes CASSPWGVDEKLFF.

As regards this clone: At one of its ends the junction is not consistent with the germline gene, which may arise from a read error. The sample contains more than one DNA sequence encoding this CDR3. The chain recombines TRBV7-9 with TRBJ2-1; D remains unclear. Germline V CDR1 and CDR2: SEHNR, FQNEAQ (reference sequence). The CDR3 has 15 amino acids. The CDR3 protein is CASSSGSEAYNEQFF. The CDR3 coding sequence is TGCGCCAGCAGCTCCGGGTCCGAGGCATACAATGAGCAGTTCTTC. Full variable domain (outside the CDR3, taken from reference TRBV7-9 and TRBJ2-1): DTGVSQNPRHKITKRGQNVTFRCDPISEHNRLYWYRQTLGQGPEFLTYFQNEAQLEKSRLLSDRFSAERPKGSFSTLEIQRTEQGDSAMYLCASSSGSEAYNEQFFGPGTRLTVL.

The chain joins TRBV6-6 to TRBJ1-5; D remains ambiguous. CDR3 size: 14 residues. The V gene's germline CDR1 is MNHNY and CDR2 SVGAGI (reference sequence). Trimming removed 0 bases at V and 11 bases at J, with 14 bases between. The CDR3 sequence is CASSYSYGVEAQHF. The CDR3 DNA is TGTGCCAGCAGTTACTCTTACGGGGTCGAGGCCCAGCATTTT.

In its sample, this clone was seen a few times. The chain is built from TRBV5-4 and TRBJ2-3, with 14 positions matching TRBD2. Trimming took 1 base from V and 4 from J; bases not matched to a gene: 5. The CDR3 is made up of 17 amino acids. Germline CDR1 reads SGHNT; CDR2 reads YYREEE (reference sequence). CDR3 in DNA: TGTGCCAGCAGCTTGATGACTAGCGGGGGGGCTTCAGATACGCAGTATTTT. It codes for CASSLMTSGGASDTQYF.

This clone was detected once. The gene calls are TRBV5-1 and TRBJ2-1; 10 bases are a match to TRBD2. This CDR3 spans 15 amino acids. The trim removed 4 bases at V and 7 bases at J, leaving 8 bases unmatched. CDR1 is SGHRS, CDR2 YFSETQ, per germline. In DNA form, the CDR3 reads TGCGCCAGCAGCGTGGTACCTAGCGGGGGAAATGAGCAGTTCTTC. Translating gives CASSVVPSGGNEQFF.